This T cell receptor beta chain comes out of a study of long-term antiretroviral therapy in people with HIV. Version v3.0 of the immunoSEQ assay ran at survey level. TCRdb's table, derived via immunoSEQ multiplex PCR, lists solely in-frame clones and lacks some. The sample lists 20,000 to 25,000 clones, 80% to 90% occurring once. Findings and limits, study-wide: An increase in diversity followed ART, yet levels stayed below transplant donor controls.

Details on this clone: No antigen is known for it. A much larger clone lies one base from this, so it may be a read error.

Germline values: CDR1 SGHAT, CDR2 FQNNGV. This CDR3 has 12 amino acids. V was cut by 0 bases and J by 6 bases, with 6 bases left in between. Each HIV participant was treated in the United States. Prior to DNA extraction, the samples held 1-10 million cryopreserved PBMC. This specimen was unsorted PBMCs, taken 1.2 years after starting antiretroviral therapy. The TCR was taken from a man aged 45 to 65 with HIV. The chain links TRBV11-2 to TRBJ2-7; D is undetermined. The CDR3 DNA follows: TGTGCCAGCAGCTTAGATGGGGTCGAGCAGTACTTC. This sequence encodes CASSLDGVEQYF.